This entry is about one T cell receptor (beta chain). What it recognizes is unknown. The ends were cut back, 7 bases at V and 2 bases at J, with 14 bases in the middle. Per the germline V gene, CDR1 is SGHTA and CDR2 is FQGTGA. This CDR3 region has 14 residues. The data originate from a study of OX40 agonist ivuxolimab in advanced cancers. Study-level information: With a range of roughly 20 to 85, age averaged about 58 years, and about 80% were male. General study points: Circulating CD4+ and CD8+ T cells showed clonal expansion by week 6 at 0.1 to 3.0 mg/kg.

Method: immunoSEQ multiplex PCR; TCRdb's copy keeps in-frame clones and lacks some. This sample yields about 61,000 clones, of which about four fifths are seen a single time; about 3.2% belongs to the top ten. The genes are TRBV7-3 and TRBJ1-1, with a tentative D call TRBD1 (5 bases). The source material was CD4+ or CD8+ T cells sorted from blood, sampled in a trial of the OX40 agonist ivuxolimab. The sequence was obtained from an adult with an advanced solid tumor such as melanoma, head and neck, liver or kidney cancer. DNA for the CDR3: TGTGCCAGCAAACAAGCAGGGAGTAACACTGAAGCTTTCTTT. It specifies CASKQAGSNTEAFF.